These 10 T cell receptor beta chains came from one sample sequenced in a study of blood T cell repertoires in COVID-19. Assay used: immunoSEQ multiplex PCR; TCRdb lists only in-frame clones, some missing. The top ten hold 7.8% of the sample, which has over 400,000 clones, 70% to 90% seen once. The sample consisted of peripheral blood. These receptors all stem from a woman aged 45-60 years with COVID-19, enrolled during active disease.

The gene calls are TRBV9 and TRBJ2-7; 9 nucleotides match TRBD1. J lost 4 bases, V lost 4 bases, and 6 bases had no gene match. The germline V gene has CDR1 SGDLS and CDR2 YYNGEE. The CDR3 length is 14 residues. CDR3: CASSFGTGQYEQYF. The CDR3 DNA reads as TGTGCCAGCAGCTTCGGGACAGGGCAATACGAGCAGTACTTC.

CDR3 in DNA: TGTGCCAGCAGTTCTACAGGGTTTCGGTCCTACGAGCAGTACTTC. Its protein is CASSSTGFRSYEQYF. V is TRBV27 and J is TRBJ2-7; a possible D gene is TRBD1 (6 bases). CDR3 size: 15 residues. Germline loops: CDR1 MNHEY, CDR2 SMNVEV (reference sequence). The V end lost 4 bases, the J end lost 1 base, and 14 bases lay between the germline ends.

The chain uses TRBV5-4 and TRBJ2-5, with D hard to call. Germline V gene sequence: CDR1 SGHNT, CDR2 YYREEE (reference sequence). This CDR3 comprises 12 residues. V was clipped by 0 bases and J by 4 bases, with 4 bases between them. The CDR3 loop is CASSLDTETQYF. CDR3 bases: TGTGCCAGCAGCTTGGACACAGAGACCCAGTACTTC.

The chain uses TRBV5-1 and TRBJ1-2; 8 bases fit TRBD1. CDR3 length: 15 amino acids. Trimming removed 3 bases from V and 2 bases from J; junction bases left unmatched: 6. The germline V gene encodes CDR1 SGHRS and CDR2 YFSETQ. The CDR3 reads CASSSSGQGNYGYTF. The CDR3 DNA is TGCGCCAGCAGCTCTTCCGGACAGGGAAACTATGGCTACACCTTC.

The chain recombines TRBV7-3 with TRBJ2-3; 7 nucleotides agree with TRBD2. Germline loops: CDR1 SGHTA, CDR2 FQGTGA. J gave up 6 bases and V 5 bases, and 17 bases lay outside the gene matches. The CDR3 has 17 amino acids. CDR3 amino acids: CASSPYTLAGEGDTQYF. CDR3 in DNA: TGTGCCAGCAGCCCGTATACCCTTGCGGGGGAGGGGGATACGCAGTATTTT.

The rearrangement joins TRBV9 to TRBJ2-5; the match to TRBD2 covers 7 bases. There are 15 residues in the CDR3. CDR1 is SGDLS, CDR2 YYNGEE, per germline. J was trimmed by 3 bases and V by 0 bases; bases with no gene match: 5. The CDR3 reads CASSVGGGGEETQYF. CDR3 in DNA: TGTGCCAGCAGCGTAGGAGGTGGGGGGGAAGAGACCCAGTACTTC. Full variable domain (outside the CDR3, taken from reference TRBV9 and TRBJ2-5): DSGVTQTPKHLITATGQRVTLRCSPRSGDLSVYWYQQSLDQGLQFLIQYYNGEERAKGNILERFSAQQFPDLHSELNLSSLELGDSALYFCASSVGGGGEETQYFGPGTRLLVL.

This clone was recorded once. The rearrangement uses TRBV18 and TRBJ2-7; 11 bases align to TRBD1. The CDR3 runs 17 residues. The J segment lost 0 bases and the V segment lost 3 bases, leaving 7 bases of the junction unmatched. CDR1 is KGHSH and CDR2 is LQKENI in the germline V gene. The CDR3 here is CASSPPGTGGGSYEQYF. The CDR3 DNA is TGTGCCAGCTCACCTCCCGGGACAGGGGGTGGCTCCTACGAGCAGTACTTC.

The chain is built from TRBV10-3 and TRBJ1-5; D might be TRBD1 (5 bases). Germline loops: CDR1 ENHRY, CDR2 SYGVKD. This CDR3 has 19 amino acids. V was pared by 8 bases and J by 1 base, with 27 bases between. DNA for the CDR3: TGTGCCATCCTGAAGGTACAGGAAGGTGGTGTCTACAGCAATCAGCCCCAGCATTTT. It translates to CAILKVQEGGVYSNQPQHF.

This chain connects TRBV11-2 to TRBJ2-7; 9 positions match TRBD1. The junction had 6 bases not matched to a gene; V was cut back by 1 base and J by 5 bases. This CDR3 comprises 15 residues. CDR1 and CDR2 from the germline V gene are SGHAT and FQNNGV. This CDR3 reads CASSLVGQGMDEQYF. DNA of the CDR3: TGTGCCAGCAGCTTAGTGGGACAGGGTATGGACGAGCAGTACTTC.

The gene calls are TRBV29-1 and TRBJ2-2, with D tentatively TRBD2 (6 bases). Germline CDR1 reads SQVTM; CDR2 reads ANQGSEA. This CDR3 comprises 16 residues. V lost 4 bases and J lost 2, with 17 bases in between. The CDR3 sequence: CSVGLGGMVNTGELFF. The DNA of the CDR3 is TGCAGCGTTGGGTTAGGAGGGATGGTTAACACCGGGGAGCTGTTTTTT.